The sequence of this T cell receptor beta chain was determined in a study of blood T cell repertoires in COVID-19. Study-wide context: Samples of COVID-19 (acute and convalescent) were obtained from the United States, Italy and Spain. From T cells, B-cell-depleted T cells, or PBMCs came the material, which was cDNA or gDNA.

In the original analysis: From reference gene primer amplification, estimates of nucleated cell counts were derived. The table came from immunoSEQ multiplex PCR; TCRdb's copy has only in-frame clones and leaves some out. V and J calls plus clone size are reproduced from that table; the DNA served to infer D and trimming. The sample carries 110,000 to 150,000 clones, 75% to 90% recorded once. Germline V lookup: CDR1 MDHEN, CDR2 SYDVKM. V lost 6 bases, J lost 6 bases, and 12 bases stayed unmatched. This CDR3 spans 15 amino acids. This chain links TRBV28 with TRBJ2-3, with TRBD1 identical over 7 bases. The TCR comes from a human donor in a cohort sampled during active COVID-19. Sequencing was done on a sample of peripheral blood. In nucleotides, the CDR3 is TGTGCCAGCAGACTGGGACAGAGCCGTTTGGATACGCAGTATTTT. Its translation is CASRLGQSRLDTQYF.